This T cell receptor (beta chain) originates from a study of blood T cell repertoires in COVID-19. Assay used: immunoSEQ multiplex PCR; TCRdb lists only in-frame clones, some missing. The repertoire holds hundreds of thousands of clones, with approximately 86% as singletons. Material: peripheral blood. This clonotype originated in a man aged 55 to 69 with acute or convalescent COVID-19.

In DNA, the CDR3 is TGTGCCAGCAGCCCGGGACAAAAGAACTATGGCTACACCTTC. It yields the protein CASSPGQKNYGYTF. V usage is TRBV5-4 and J usage is TRBJ1-2, with D possibly matching TRBD1 (6 bases). V was pared by 4 bases and J by 2 bases, with 12 bases between. This CDR3 has 14 amino acids. Germline CDR1 is SGHNT and CDR2 is YYREEE (reference sequence).